This TCR beta chain was profiled in a study of Ad26.COV2.S vaccination and SARS-CoV-2 variants. Study summary: Recipients of Ad26.COV2.S got it intramuscularly, once or twice 56 days apart. Study-level findings and limits: Those who received the vaccine showed greater spike-specific TCR breadth than those given placebo. Comparable non-spike TCR breadth was observed in vaccine and placebo recipients.

With 4 bases removed from V and 5 bases from J, the gap between germline ends came to 20 bases. CDR1 and CDR2 (germline): SGHTA, FQGNSA. The CDR3 spans 16 residues. Notes on this clone: Its antigen is not identified.

Sequencing was performed with immunoSEQ multiplex PCR; in TCRdb, only in-frame clones are kept and a portion is missing. Among 380,000 or so clones, around 89% were seen once, and the ten largest hold around 6.4%. Treatment here: around 19 received Ad26.COV2.S at low or high dose, single or two shots; about 5 received placebo; per-sample allocation not given. Collection of the samples took place on day 63 after the first injection of vaccine or placebo. This rearrangement joins TRBV7-2 to TRBJ2-5, with D perhaps matching TRBD1 or TRBD2 (6 bases each). Sequenced here: peripheral blood, sampled in a trial of Ad26.COV2.S vaccine versus placebo. The receptor was derived from a person aged 18 to 59 who received the Ad26.COV2.S COVID-19 vaccine or a placebo. CDR3 DNA sequence: TGTGCCAGCAGCTCCCTGCTGGGGGGCTTGAGGGAGACCCAGTACTTC. It translates to CASSSLLGGLRETQYF.